One and the same sample provided the 29 T cell receptor beta chains below, sequenced in a study of blood T cell repertoires in COVID-19. Libraries were prepared by immunoSEQ multiplex PCR; TCRdb keeps only in-frame clonotypes and omits some of them. The repertoire includes approximately 150,000 clones, roughly 81% of them detected once, and about 2.5% sits in the top ten. Source material: peripheral blood. The receptor set was obtained from a human donor with acute or convalescent COVID-19. The donor label of this sample is uncertain.

The J gene is TRBJ2-2, the V gene TRBV28; 10 nucleotides line up with TRBD2. CDR1 is MDHEN, CDR2 SYDVKM, per germline. The CDR3 sequence is 17 residues long. Germline trimming cut 5 bases from V and 4 bases from J; bases unmatched to any gene: 10. The CDR3 sequence is CASSTSSGGLLTGELFF. CDR3 DNA sequence: TGTGCCAGCAGTACCTCTAGCGGGGGCCTTCTCACCGGGGAGCTGTTTTTT.

The chain's CDR3 is CASREPGAPSYEQYF. CDR3 nucleotides: TGTGCCAGTAGAGAACCGGGAGCCCCGTCCTACGAGCAGTACTTC. This chain connects TRBV19 to TRBJ2-7; possible D gene TRBD2, 6 bases. CDR3 length: 15 residues. The V and J ends lost 6 bases and 1 base respectively, with 16 bases between them. The germline V gene has CDR1 LNHDA and CDR2 SQIVND (reference sequence).

The chain joins TRBV27 to TRBJ1-3, with D possibly being TRBD1 (6 bases). CDR3 size: 14 residues. Trimming removed 8 bases from V and 0 bases from J, with 11 bases in between. Per the germline V gene, CDR1 is MNHEY and CDR2 is SMNVEV (reference sequence). CDR3 nucleotides: TGTGCCAGCGGGAAAGGGGGCTCTGGAAACACCATATATTTT. Translated, it gives CASGKGGSGNTIYF.

The genes are TRBV5-1 and TRBJ1-5, with TRBD1 matching over 7 bases. With 0 bases clipped from V and 2 bases from J, the junction kept 8 bases outside the gene matches. The CDR3 spans 17 residues. Germline CDR1 reads SGHRS; CDR2 reads YFSETQ. The CDR3, as DNA: TGCGCCAGCAGCTTGGGGGACAGCAGTTCGGGCAATCAGCCCCAGCATTTT. This sequence encodes CASSLGDSSSGNQPQHF.

The V gene is TRBV6-5, the J gene TRBJ2-5, with 11 nucleotides matching TRBD2. J was trimmed by 3 bases and V by 2 bases; bases with no gene match: 5. Germline loops: CDR1 MNHEY, CDR2 SVGAGI. The CDR3 is 16 amino acids. The CDR3 coding sequence is TGTGCCAGCAGTTACGGGGTAGCGGGGGGGAAAGAGACCCAGTACTTC. Amino acids: CASSYGVAGGKETQYF.

The chain couples TRBV6-2 or TRBV6-3 to TRBJ1-5; maybe TRBD1 (6 bases). V gave up 6 bases and J gave up 9 bases, with 12 bases separating them. This CDR3 comprises 12 residues. Looked up from germline, CDR1 is MNHEY and CDR2 is SVGEGT. CDR3 amino acids: CASSRDIGPQHF. CDR3 bases: TGTGCCAGCAGCCGGGACATAGGGCCCCAGCATTTT.

This chain links TRBV6-5 with TRBJ1-5; D may be TRBD1 (5 bases). Between the trimmed V and J ends, which lost 4 bases and 6 bases, there was a span of 10 bases. The CDR3 is made up of 13 amino acids. Germline V lookup: CDR1 MNHEY, CDR2 SVGAGI. The CDR3 DNA is TGTGCCAGCAGTTCAGGGTTAGCTCAGCCCCAGCATTTT. Its protein product is CASSSGLAQPQHF.

The V call is TRBV7-2, the J call TRBJ1-4; 7 bases agree with TRBD1. Germline loops: CDR1 SGHTA, CDR2 FQGNSA. V shed 5 bases, J shed 8 bases, and the junction held 5 bases outside the gene matches. This CDR3 comprises 13 residues. The CDR3 loop reads CASSPGGWEKLFF. The CDR3 nucleotides read TGTGCCAGCAGCCCAGGGGGGTGGGAAAAACTGTTTTTT.

The chain is built from TRBV15 and TRBJ1-1; weak D call: TRBD1 (5 bases). This CDR3 contains 13 residues. V lost 4 bases, J lost 7 bases, and 13 bases lay in between. Germline lookup yields CDR1 LNHNV and CDR2 YYDKDF (reference sequence). The CDR3: CATSIRQPGEAFF. The CDR3 DNA reads as TGTGCCACCAGCATCCGACAGCCGGGTGAAGCTTTCTTT.

The rearrangement joins TRBV3-1 (or the pseudogene TRBV3-2) to TRBJ2-1; the match to TRBD2 covers 7 bases. Germline CDR1 LGHDT, CDR2 YNNKEL (reference sequence). Germline trimming cut 0 bases from V and 7 bases from J; bases unmatched to any gene: 9. The CDR3 has 16 amino acids. In nucleotides, the CDR3 is TGTGCCAGCAGCCAAGATCGGAGGGAGGGCCGAAATGAGCAGTTCTTC. Protein product: CASSQDRREGRNEQFF.

The chain employs TRBV6-1 and TRBJ1-5, with D perhaps TRBD1 (5 bases). Trimming removed 2 bases from V and 7 bases from J, with 9 bases in between. The CDR3 loop spans 13 amino acids. Per germline, CDR1 MNHNS and CDR2 SASEGT. CDR3 protein: CASSEQGSQPQHF. Written as DNA, the CDR3 is TGTGCCAGCAGTGAACAGGGCTCCCAGCCCCAGCATTTT.

The J gene is TRBJ2-1, the V gene TRBV7-8; D remains ambiguous. Germline V lookup: CDR1 SGHVS, CDR2 FQNEAQ. The CDR3 length is 12 residues. V gave up 1 base and J gave up 8 bases, with 6 bases separating them. The CDR3 sequence: CASSLVSDEQFF. DNA for the CDR3: TGTGCCAGCAGCTTAGTATCTGATGAGCAGTTCTTC.

This chain links TRBV2 with TRBJ1-1; D possibly corresponds to TRBD1 (6 bases). Germline V gene data show CDR1 as SNHLY and CDR2 as FYNNEI. The CDR3 has 14 amino acids. V was shortened by 5 bases and J by 1 base, with 11 bases between the two germline ends. The CDR3 DNA reads TGTGCCAGCAGTTGGGACATCACGAACACTGAAGCTTTCTTT. Translating it yields CASSWDITNTEAFF.

The V and J genes are TRBV19 and TRBJ2-1, with TRBD1 matching over 8 bases. The ends lost 3 bases at V and 4 bases at J; junction bases unmatched: 8. Germline values: CDR1 LNHDA, CDR2 SQIVND (reference sequence). CDR3 length: 16 amino acids. CDR3: CASSIGTGEGYNEQFF. The DNA for the CDR3 is TGTGCCAGTAGTATCGGGACAGGAGAGGGGTACAATGAGCAGTTCTTC.

The chain recombines TRBV6-5 with TRBJ1-1, with 7 positions matching TRBD1. The CDR3 length is 16 residues. Germline trimming cut 4 bases from V and 0 bases from J; bases unmatched to any gene: 8. Per germline, CDR1 MNHEY and CDR2 SVGAGI. In DNA, the CDR3 is TGTGCCAGCAGTTTTCACAGGGGTTTCATGAACACTGAAGCTTTCTTT. Translation gives CASSFHRGFMNTEAFF.

This chain links TRBV7-9 with TRBJ2-7; TRBD2 might be the D (6 bases). The germline V gene encodes CDR1 SEHNR and CDR2 FQNEAQ (reference sequence). V lost 2 bases and J lost 6, with 20 bases in between. CDR3 length equals 16 residues. The CDR3 loop reads CASSLFGSGGDLEQYV. The CDR3 bases are TGTGCCAGCAGCTTATTTGGTTCCGGAGGGGACCTCGAGCAGTACGTC.

This chain connects TRBV30 to TRBJ2-5, with 7 bases matching TRBD1. CDR3 length: 14 residues. Germline loops: CDR1 GTSNPN, CDR2 SVGIG (reference sequence). With 2 bases clipped from V and 5 bases from J, the junction kept 8 bases outside the gene matches. CDR3 region: CAWSTTTGVETQYF. CDR3 nucleotide sequence: TGTGCCTGGAGTACAACAACAGGGGTTGAGACCCAGTACTTC.

This chain connects TRBV5-6 to TRBJ2-2; TRBD1 matches 7 bases. Germline CDR1 SGHDT, CDR2 YYEEEE. This CDR3 spans 16 amino acids. After removal of 4 bases from V and 7 bases from J, the junction contained 13 bases not matched to a gene. CDR3 bases: TGTGCCAGCAGCCCTGACAGGGAATATGGTATCGGGGAGCTGTTTTTT. Its translation is CASSPDREYGIGELFF. Full variable domain (missing parts from reference TRBV5-6 and TRBJ2-2): DAGVTQSPTHLIKTRGQQVTLRCSPKSGHDTVSWYQQALGQGPQFIFQYYEEEERQRGNFPDRFSGHQFPNYSSELNVNALLLGDSALYLCASSPDREYGIGELFFGEGSRLTVL.

The chain combines TRBV6-2 or TRBV6-3 with TRBJ1-5, with D possibly matching TRBD1 (5 bases). Trimming left V 4 bases short and J 6 bases short, with 16 bases between. The germline V gene encodes CDR1 MNHEY and CDR2 SVGEGT. The CDR3 runs 15 residues. For the CDR3, the DNA is TGTGCCAGCAGTTTCAGTACTCAGGGTCCTCAGCCCCAGCATTTT. Protein sequence: CASSFSTQGPQPQHF.

The chain joins TRBV5-1 to TRBJ2-1, with 12 bases fitting TRBD2. This CDR3 spans 16 amino acids. The ends lost 3 bases at V and 9 bases at J; junction bases unmatched: 10. The germline V gene has CDR1 SGHRS and CDR2 YFSETQ. CDR3 in DNA: TGCGCCAGCAGCTCACTAGCGGGAGGACCTAGTGGTGAGCAGTTCTTC. It is translated as CASSSLAGGPSGEQFF.

The chain has TRBV9 and TRBJ1-2; D remains ambiguous. V lost 6 bases to trimming and J lost 7 bases, with 7 bases between them. The germline gives CDR1 SGDLS, CDR2 YYNGEE. This CDR3 is 10 amino acids long. The CDR3 nucleotides are TGTGCCAGCACAGGAAGTGGCTACACCTTC. This gives the protein CASTGSGYTF.

The gene calls are TRBV4-2 and TRBJ2-7; weak D call: TRBD2 (6 bases). This CDR3 spans 19 amino acids. In germline, CDR1 is LGHNA, CDR2 YNFKEQ. Trimming shortened V by 2 bases and J by 3 bases, and 26 bases separated the two germline ends. For the CDR3, the DNA is TGTGCCAGCAGCCAAAGTGCATCCGGGGCGGGAACGGCAATCTACGAGCAGTACTTC. Residues: CASSQSASGAGTAIYEQYF.

This clone was recorded only once. The chain uses TRBV9 and TRBJ2-1, with 9 bases that match TRBD2. This CDR3 has 14 amino acids. V lost 5 bases to trimming and J lost 2 bases; unmatched junction nucleotides: 2. Germline loops: CDR1 SGDLS, CDR2 YYNGEE. For the CDR3, the DNA is TGTGCCAGCAGTCGCGGGGGGGCCTACAATGAGCAGTTCTTC. It codes for CASSRGGAYNEQFF.

V usage is TRBV19 and J usage is TRBJ2-1; 9 nucleotides agree with TRBD2. There are 16 residues in the CDR3. Germline V gene data show CDR1 as LNHDA and CDR2 as SQIVND (reference sequence). J gave up 6 bases and V 5 bases, and 11 bases lay outside the gene matches. The DNA of the CDR3 is TGTGCCAGTAGTTCAAGCGGGGGGTTTTGGGGCAATGAGCAGTTCTTC. Residues: CASSSSGGFWGNEQFF. Full variable domain (outside the CDR3, taken from reference TRBV19 and TRBJ2-1): DGGITQSPKYLFRKEGQNVTLSCEQNLNHDAMYWYRQDPGQGLRLIYYSQIVNDFQKGDIAEGYSVSREKKESFPLTVTSAQKNPTAFYLCASSSSGGFWGNEQFFGPGTRLTVL.

The DNA for the CDR3 is TGCGCCAGCAGCTTGGCCCTAGGGACAGGGGGCGTAGAAGAGACCCAGTACTTC. This codes for CASSLALGTGGVEETQYF. V is TRBV5-1 and J is TRBJ2-5; 12 positions agree with TRBD1. CDR3 length: 18 residues. In germline, CDR1 is SGHRS, CDR2 YFSETQ. The trim removed 0 bases at V and 3 bases at J, leaving 9 bases unmatched.

The chain recombines TRBV4-3 with TRBJ2-7; D is uncertain. The CDR3 has 17 residues. Germline V gene lookup returns CDR1 LGHNA and CDR2 YSLEER. Trimming pared 2 bases from V and 0 bases from J, leaving 17 bases between. CDR3 nucleotide sequence: TGCGCCAGCAGCCAATACGGCTCGAGCGCGAGCTCCTACGAGCAGTACTTC. Its protein is CASSQYGSSASSYEQYF.

The chain joins TRBV19 to TRBJ2-1; 7 nucleotides line up with TRBD1. J was trimmed by 8 bases and V by 6 bases; bases with no gene match: 10. CDR3 size: 14 residues. Germline V lookup: CDR1 LNHDA, CDR2 SQIVND (reference sequence). The CDR3 DNA reads as TGTGCCAGTAGCATCGACAGGGTGTGGGATGAGCAGTTCTTC. Its protein is CASSIDRVWDEQFF.

This sequence joins TRBV12-3 or TRBV12-4 and TRBJ1-1; weak D call: TRBD1 (5 bases). Trimming stripped 5 bases from V and 10 bases from J, with 11 bases between. The CDR3 spans 11 residues. The CDR3 bases are TGTGCCAGCAGTCCCTGGGGGGGAGCTTTCTTT. Translated: CASSPWGGAFF.

The chain couples TRBV27 to TRBJ1-6; D uncertain. This CDR3 spans 17 amino acids. Germline CDR1 MNHEY, CDR2 SMNVEV (reference sequence). The V and J ends lost 3 bases and 0 bases respectively, with 12 bases between them. In DNA form, the CDR3 reads TGTGCCAGCAGTTTTAATACAGCAGCCTCCTATAATTCACCCCTCCACTTT. Encoded protein: CASSFNTAASYNSPLHF.